This is a list of T cell receptor beta chains from one sample in a study of shared T cell receptors in the human thymus. TCRdb's table, derived via immunoSEQ multiplex PCR, lists solely in-frame clones and lacks some. The sample lists about 500,000 clones, around 78% seen once, with roughly 0.013% in the top ten. These same records also appear under a second study, on human thymus T cells.

Specimen: thymocytes. Receptors originate from a boy under two years old with a congenital heart defect. CDR3s include the opening cysteine and the closing phenylalanine or tryptophan. Fields, in order: V gene, D gene, clone size, J gene, CDR3 protein, CDR3 DNA. D genes are given only for firm matches. The size entry is marked missing in some rows and otherwise reads once, few, many or a size class.

TRBV4-2,.,.,TRBJ2-4,CASSQDEREAKNIQYF,TGTGCCAGCAGCCAAGATGAGAGGGAGGCGAAAAACATTCAGTACTTC
TRBV4-3,TRBD2,.,TRBJ2-5,CASSQSLKAGSETQYF,TGCGCCAGCAGCCAATCGCTGAAAGCGGGATCCGAGACCCAGTACTTC
TRBV11-3,.,.,TRBJ2-3,CASSLVGGRELRTDTQYF,TGTGCCAGCAGCTTAGTCGGTGGGCGGGAACTTCGCACAGATACGCAGTATTTT
TRBV5-1,TRBD1,few,TRBJ2-1,CASSHPGQGVNEQFF,TGCGCCAGCAGCCATCCGGGACAGGGGGTGAATGAGCAGTTCTTC
TRBV7-9,TRBD2,.,TRBJ2-1,CASSLRAGVNNEQFF,TGTGCCAGCAGCTTAAGAGCGGGAGTAAACAATGAGCAGTTCTTC
TRBV5-1,TRBD1,.,TRBJ2-2,CASSGGDREISGELFF,TGCGCCAGCAGCGGGGGGGACAGGGAGATCTCCGGGGAGCTGTTTTTT
TRBV2,TRBD1,.,TRBJ2-5,CASSEAGDRRETQYF,TGTGCCAGCAGTGAAGCCGGGGACAGGCGGGAGACCCAGTACTTC
TRBV2,TRBD2,.,TRBJ2-7,CASNSGRPDYEQYF,TGTGCCAGCAATAGCGGGAGGCCCGACTACGAGCAGTACTTC
TRBV18,.,.,TRBJ2-1,CASSPPSGVVNEQFF,TGTGCCAGCTCACCCCCCTCGGGAGTGGTCAATGAGCAGTTCTTC
TRBV9,TRBD2,.,TRBJ2-1,CASSVNHAGGPLNEQFF,TGTGCCAGCAGCGTAAACCACGCGGGAGGCCCCTTGAATGAGCAGTTCTTC
TRBV5-1,.,.,TRBJ2-1,CASSSGPPEGNEQFF,TGCGCCAGCAGCTCTGGGCCCCCCGAGGGCAATGAGCAGTTCTTC
TRBV6-1,TRBD2,.,TRBJ2-7,CASSGPPGLAGGGSGEQYF,TGTGCCAGCAGTGGACCTCCGGGACTAGCGGGAGGGGGCTCGGGGGAGCAGTACTTC
TRBV27,.,once,TRBJ2-7,CASSPLGPGEQYF,TGTGCCAGCAGTCCCCTGGGGCCAGGGGAGCAGTACTTC
TRBV19,.,.,TRBJ1-5,CASSIAGGSNQPQHF,TGTGCCAGTAGTATTGCGGGGGGGAGCAATCAGCCCCAGCATTTT
TRBV25-1,.,.,TRBJ1-1,CASSGPQGPTTEAFF,TGTGCCAGCAGTGGTCCCCAGGGGCCCACAACTGAAGCTTTCTTT
TRBV5-1,.,.,TRBJ2-2,CASSMGVDSITGELFF,TGCGCCAGCAGCATGGGAGTCGACTCGATCACCGGGGAGCTGTTTTTT
TRBV30,TRBD2,.,TRBJ2-4,CAWTPGGRKTKNIQYF,TGTGCCTGGACCCCCGGCGGGAGGAAGACCAAAAACATTCAGTACTTC
TRBV4-3,.,.,TRBJ2-1,CASSPQARRLYNEQFF,TGCGCCAGCAGCCCCCAGGCCAGACGCCTCTACAATGAGCAGTTCTTC
TRBV19,TRBD2,.,TRBJ2-1,CASTSSGSSYNEQFF,TGTGCCAGTACCTCTAGCGGGAGCTCCTACAATGAGCAGTTCTTC
TRBV9,TRBD2,.,TRBJ2-7,CASSVEDSGRSYEQYF,TGTGCCAGCAGCGTAGAAGATAGCGGGAGGTCCTACGAGCAGTACTTC
TRBV30,TRBD2,.,TRBJ2-3,CAWSAHLAGVSTDTQYF,TGTGCCTGGAGTGCTCACCTAGCGGGCGTTAGCACAGATACGCAGTATTTT
TRBV6-1,.,.,TRBJ1-3,CASQGRGNTIYF,TGTGCCAGCCAGGGCAGGGGAAACACCATATATTTT